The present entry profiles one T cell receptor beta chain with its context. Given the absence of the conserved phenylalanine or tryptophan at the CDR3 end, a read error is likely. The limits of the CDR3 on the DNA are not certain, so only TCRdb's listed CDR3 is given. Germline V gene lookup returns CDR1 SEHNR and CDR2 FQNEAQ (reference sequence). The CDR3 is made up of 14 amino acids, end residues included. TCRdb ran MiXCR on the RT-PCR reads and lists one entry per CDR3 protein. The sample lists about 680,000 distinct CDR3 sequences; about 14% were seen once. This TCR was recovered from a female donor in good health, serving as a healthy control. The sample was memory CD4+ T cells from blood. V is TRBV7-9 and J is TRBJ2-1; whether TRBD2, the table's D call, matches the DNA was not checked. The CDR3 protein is CASSSSYSLAGGPI.